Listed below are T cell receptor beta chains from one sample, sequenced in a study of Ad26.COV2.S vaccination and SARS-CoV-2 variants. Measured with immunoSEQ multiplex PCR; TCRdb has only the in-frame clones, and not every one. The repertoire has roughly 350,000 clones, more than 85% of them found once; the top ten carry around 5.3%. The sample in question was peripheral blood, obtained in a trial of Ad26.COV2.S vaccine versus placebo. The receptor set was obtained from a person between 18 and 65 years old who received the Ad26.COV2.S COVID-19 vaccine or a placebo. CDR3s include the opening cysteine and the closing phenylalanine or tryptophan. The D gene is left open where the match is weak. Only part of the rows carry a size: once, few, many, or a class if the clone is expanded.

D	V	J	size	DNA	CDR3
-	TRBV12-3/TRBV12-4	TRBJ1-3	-	TGTGCCAGCAGTTTCGGCGGGACTAGATCCATATATTTT	CASSFGGTRSIYF
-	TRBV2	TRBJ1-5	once	TGTGCCAGCAACAGGATCTATAGCAATCAGCCCCAGCATTTT	CASNRIYSNQPQHF
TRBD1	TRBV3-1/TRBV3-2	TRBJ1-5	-	TGTGCCAGCAGCCAAGAAGGGAACAGGGGGCTTTTAAGCAATCAGCCCCAGCATTTT	CASSQEGNRGLLSNQPQHF
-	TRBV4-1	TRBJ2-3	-	TGCGCCAGCAGCCAAGATAGGAAGGACAGTAGCACAGATACGCAGTATTTT	CASSQDRKDSSTDTQYF
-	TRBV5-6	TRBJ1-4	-	TGTGCCAGCAGCTTTGGACAGATAGAAGAAAAACTGTTTTTT	CASSFGQIEEKLFF
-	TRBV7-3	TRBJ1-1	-	TGTGCCAGCAGCTTAATGGGGCGAGGGGCAGGGGAAACTCTTTTCTTT	CASSLMGRGAGETLFF
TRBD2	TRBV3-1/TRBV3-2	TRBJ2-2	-	TGTGCCAGCAGCCAATCGGGACTAGCGGGAATTGTCGGGGAGCTGTTTTTT	CASSQSGLAGIVGELFF
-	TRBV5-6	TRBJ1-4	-	TGTGCCAGCAGCTTGGATTTGGCTGCAAATGAAAAACTGTTTTTT	CASSLDLAANEKLFF
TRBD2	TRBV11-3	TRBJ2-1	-	TGTGCCAGCAGCCTGAGCGGGAGAACCTACAATGAGCAGTTCTTC	CASSLSGRTYNEQFF
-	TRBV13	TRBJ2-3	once	TGTGCCAGCAGCACACTCTTTGGGGAGGATACGCAGTATTTT	CASSTLFGEDTQYF
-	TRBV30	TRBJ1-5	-	TGTGCCTGGAGTGTACATCAGGGGCAGCCCCAGCATTTT	CAWSVHQGQPQHF
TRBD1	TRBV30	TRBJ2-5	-	TGTGCCTGGAGTGTACTCGGGACAGGGAAAGAGACCCAGTACTTC	CAWSVLGTGKETQYF
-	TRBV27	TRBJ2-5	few	TGTGCCAGCCCCCCTATCGGGGGATGGGGGTACCAAGAGACCCAGTACTTC	CASPPIGGWGYQETQYF
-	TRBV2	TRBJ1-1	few	TGTGCCAGCACCGGACAGTCGAACACTGAAGCTTTCTTT	CASTGQSNTEAFF
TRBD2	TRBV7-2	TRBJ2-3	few	TGTGCCAGCAGCTCGGGACTAGCGGGGAGGGGGGCAGATACGCAGTATTTT	CASSSGLAGRGADTQYF
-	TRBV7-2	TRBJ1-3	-	TGTGCCAGCAGCCCCTGGACAGCAAGAAGCTTTGGAAACACCATATATTTT	CASSPWTARSFGNTIYF
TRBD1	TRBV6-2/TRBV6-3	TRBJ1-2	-	TGTGCCAGCAGTGATCCGGGACAGGGCTCTAACTATGGCTACACCTTC	CASSDPGQGSNYGYTF
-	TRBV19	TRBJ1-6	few	TGTGCCAGTAGTGGTCAGTACTCCTATAATTCACCCCTCCACTTT	CASSGQYSYNSPLHF
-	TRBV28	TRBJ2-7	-	TGTGCCAGTCAGCAACAGGCAACCTACGAGCAGTACTTC	CASQQQATYEQYF
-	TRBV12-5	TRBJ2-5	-	TGTGCTAGTGGGTATCTGGAGACCCAGTACTTC	CASGYLETQYF
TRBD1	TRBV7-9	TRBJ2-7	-	TGTGCCAGCGGGACAGGGGCGTCCTACGAGCAGTACTTC	CASGTGASYEQYF
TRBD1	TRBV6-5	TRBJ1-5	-	TGTGCCAGCAGTCCTTGGACAGGGGGCAATCAGCCCCAGCATTTT	CASSPWTGGNQPQHF
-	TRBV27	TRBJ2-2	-	TGTGCCAGCAGTTTACCTGGGAAGGAATACACCGGGGAGCTGTTTTTT	CASSLPGKEYTGELFF
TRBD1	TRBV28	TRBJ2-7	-	TGTGCCAGCAGTTTACTGCTGGGACAGTCCTACGAGCAGTACTTC	CASSLLLGQSYEQYF
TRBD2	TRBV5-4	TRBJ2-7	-	TGTGCCAGCAGTTTAGCGGGAAACTCCTACGAGCAGTACTTC	CASSLAGNSYEQYF
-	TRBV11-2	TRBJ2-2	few	TGTGCCCCCCTCAAGGGGGTTCTCCCCGGGGAGCTGTTTTTT	CAPLKGVLPGELFF
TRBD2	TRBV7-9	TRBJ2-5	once	TGTGCCAGCAGCTTACGGGGGGAAGAGACCCAGTACTTC	CASSLRGEETQYF
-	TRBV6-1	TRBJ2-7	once	TGTGCCAGCAGTGAAGGGGGTTCGGTACACGAGCAGTACTTC	CASSEGGSVHEQYF
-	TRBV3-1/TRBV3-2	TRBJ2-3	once	TGTGCCAGCAGCCAAGATCTGGCAGATACGCAGTATTTT	CASSQDLADTQYF
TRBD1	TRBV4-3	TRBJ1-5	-	TGCGCCAGCAGCCAAAGGACAGGGTTTGATCAGCCCCAGCATTTT	CASSQRTGFDQPQHF
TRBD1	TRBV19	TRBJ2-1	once	TGTGCCAGTAAGGGACAGGGGACGGTCAATGAGCAGTTCTTC	CASKGQGTVNEQFF
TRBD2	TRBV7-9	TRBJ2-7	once	TGTGCCAGCAGCCCAAGGGGTTACGAGCGGGGTTCCTACGAGCAGTACTTC	CASSPRGYERGSYEQYF
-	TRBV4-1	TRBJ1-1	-	TGCGCCAGCAGCCAATCGCTTGGCACTGAAGCTTTCTTT	CASSQSLGTEAFF
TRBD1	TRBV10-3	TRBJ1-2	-	TGTGCCATCGGACAGGGTGGTGGCTACACCTTC	CAIGQGGGYTF
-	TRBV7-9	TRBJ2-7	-	TGTGCCAGCAGCCCTACCGACGGAAACTCCTACGAGCAGTACTTC	CASSPTDGNSYEQYF
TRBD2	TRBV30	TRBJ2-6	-	TGTGCCTGGGGGGAGGGAGTCATTAACTCTGGGGCCAACGTCCTGACTTTC	CAWGEGVINSGANVLTF
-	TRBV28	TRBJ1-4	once	TGTGCCAGCAGTTTAAGAGGGACAACGGCTGAAAAACTGTTTTTT	CASSLRGTTAEKLFF
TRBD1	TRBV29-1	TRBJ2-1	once	TGCAGCGTTGTATGGGACAGGTTTATTTCCAATGAGCAGTTCTTC	CSVVWDRFISNEQFF
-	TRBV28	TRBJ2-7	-	TGTGCCAGCAGTTTTACAGGGTGGAGGTCCTACGAGCAGTACTTC	CASSFTGWRSYEQYF
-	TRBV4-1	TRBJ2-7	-	TGCGCCAGCAGCGCCGTACAAGACTACGAGCAGTACTTC	CASSAVQDYEQYF